Given below is one T cell receptor beta chain in context. The antigen it binds to is not known. One junction end does not reproduce the germline sequence, and a read error may be involved. The source of the sample is a study of blood T cells in healthy people across ages (dated by TCRdb to about 2015). A note on the overall study: In model experiments, roughly one uniquely barcoded TCR beta cDNA molecule per two T cells was captured by template switching. The study measured age-related changes in TCR beta repertoire diversity using deep sequencing normalized with unique cDNA molecular identifiers. The donors were split into four age groups: young (average around 15 years), middle-aged (more than 35), aged (approximately 60) and long-lived (approximately 80). To avoid experimental bias, donors of different ages were spread randomly across the sequencing lanes. For two donors (one aged 18 to 30 and one aged 80 or older), the study analyzed two additional independent replicas of 1 million unique cDNA reads from the same blood draw. Broader findings and caveats from the paper: Compared with the aged group, the long-lived group had more naive CD4+ T cells, fewer expanded clones and increased TCR diversity, suggesting age selection. Donor CMV infection status was unknown, potentially confounding age-related changes in expanded clonotypes. Conclusive comparison of naive and antigen-experienced compartments was prevented by the profiling of bulk unsorted PBMCs. A strong correlation was found between observed TCR beta diversity and the percentage of naive T cells measured by flow cytometry. Estimates of total diversity from one million sequenced T cells were regarded as lower bounds and underestimates. Observed TCR beta diversity per million T cells fell roughly linearly with age, and a significant reduction was already apparent by age roughly 40.

The donors were 40 or so Caucasian individuals from Russia, aged roughly 6 to 100 years, who were systemically healthy. Around 10 milliliters of peripheral blood were collected from each donor into EDTA-treated Vacutainer tubes. Ficoll-Paque density-gradient centrifugation was used to isolate PBMCs, with at least 7 million obtained per sample. Total RNA, at least 5.5 micrograms per sample, was extracted from PBMCs with Trizol reagent. For every donor, flow cytometry on a PBMC aliquot measured the percentage of naive CD45RAhigh/CD27high T cells. Receptors were amplified or captured by 5' RACE. The reads were generated on an Illumina HiSeq 2500. A second PCR of 7 to 11 cycles was performed with a sample-barcoded 5' primer and a J-beta primer mix. A template-switch 5' adaptor carrying 12 random nucleotides introduced a unique molecular identifier onto each TCR beta cDNA molecule. Each sample yielded at least 2.5 million CDR3-containing paired-end reads. First-strand cDNA was synthesized from all RNA with the Mint cDNA synthesis kit, primed by a TRBC-specific oligonucleotide. Following uracil-DNA glycosylase treatment, a first 18-cycle PCR with universal primers M1SS and BC2_uni_R was performed on all cDNA. Under the source paper's analysis protocol: For normalization, 1 million high-quality reads, each with a distinct molecular identifier, were randomly selected from each sample. Instead of being binned into consensus sequences, reads that shared molecular identifiers were thrown out. CDR3 identification, clonotype clustering and error correction used MiTCR with a Q25 quality threshold and the strictest error-elimination algorithm. Lower-bound total TCR beta diversity was estimated with a nonparametric unseen species model using Euler transformation. Through fastp at Q25 and MiXCR, TCRdb rebuilt clones from the public reads, retaining in-frame beta chains. For every CDR3 protein sequence, its rows merge into one entry that carries the most common genes and DNA. These V and J calls derive from TCRdb rather than the authors' analysis. Counted in this sample were almost 1 million distinct CDR3 sequences; approximately 50% of them appeared once. 20% to 25% of the sample comes from the top ten.

Sequenced material: blood. The receptor was derived from a woman aged 55-75 years in good health.

This receptor has the CDR3 CASRQSPGSNRPQHF. The nucleotides are TGTGCCAGCAGACAAAGCCCGGGGAGCAATCGGCCCCAGCATTTT. The chain links TRBV7-6 with TRBJ1-5, with the D gene call left open. The CDR3 runs 15 residues from the cysteine to the phenylalanine. The retained sequence is limited to the CDR3, 45 bases, with the frame set at the first base. Taken from the germline V gene, the CDR1 and CDR2 loops are SGHVS and FNYEAQ.